These T cell receptor beta chains were read from a single sample in a study of OX40 agonist ivuxolimab in advanced cancers. The table came from immunoSEQ multiplex PCR; TCRdb's copy has only in-frame clones and leaves some out. This sample carries 65,000 to 80,000 clones, approximately 88% of them seen once, and the ten largest clones take 2% to 2.5%. The source was CD4+ or CD8+ T cells sorted from blood, collected in a trial of the OX40 agonist ivuxolimab. The receptors derive from an adult with an advanced solid tumor such as melanoma, head and neck, liver or kidney cancer. CDR3s include the opening cysteine and the closing phenylalanine or tryptophan. D genes are given only for firm matches. A clone size is listed for some rows: how often the clone was seen (once, few, many), or a class if it is expanded.

>TRBV27|-|TRBJ1-5|few
TGTGCCAGCAGTTTATCGCAGGTGATGGGCAATCAGCCCCAGCATTTT
CASSLSQVMGNQPQHF
>TRBV5-1|TRBD1|TRBJ2-7|-
TGCGCCAGCAGCAAGCCGGGACAGGTATCCTACGAGCAGTACTTC
CASSKPGQVSYEQYF
>TRBV5-4|TRBD1|TRBJ2-7|once
TGTGCCAGCAGCCCTTGGACAGGGGGCTACGAGCAGTACTTC
CASSPWTGGYEQYF
>TRBV11-2|TRBD2|TRBJ2-1|-
TGTGCCAGCAGCTGGAGCGGGAGAATCTCCAATGAGCAGTTCTTC
CASSWSGRISNEQFF
>TRBV2|-|TRBJ1-4|once
TGTGCCAGCATGGAGGGATGGAGTGAAAAACTGTTTTTT
CASMEGWSEKLFF
>TRBV5-1|-|TRBJ2-1|-
TGCGCCAGCAGCTCGGAACTGGACAATGAGCAGTTCTTC
CASSSELDNEQFF
>TRBV7-2|TRBD1|TRBJ2-7|few
TGTGCCAGCAGCCGAGCCGGGACAGGGGGCCGCGAGCAGTACTTC
CASSRAGTGGREQYF
>TRBV5-4|-|TRBJ2-7|-
TGTGCCAGCAGCTTGGTGGGCAGTTACGAGCAGTACTTC
CASSLVGSYEQYF
>TRBV5-4|TRBD2|TRBJ2-1|-
TGTGCCAGCAGCCAACAGACTAGCCCAACGGGCAATGAGCAGTTCTTC
CASSQQTSPTGNEQFF
>TRBV10-3|-|TRBJ1-5|-
TGTGCCATCCAAACAGGGCCCAATCAGCCCCAGCATTTT
CAIQTGPNQPQHF
>TRBV11-3|-|TRBJ2-3|once
TGTGCCAGCAGTTCCGGAGGCACAGATACGCAGTATTTT
CASSSGGTDTQYF
>TRBV10-3|-|TRBJ1-5|-
TGTGCCATCAGTGAGTCGACTCGGCAGCCCCAGCATTTT
CAISESTRQPQHF
>TRBV10-1|-|TRBJ2-1|-
TGCGCCAGCAGCAGGGCGGGACTGGCTTACAATGAGCAGTTCTTC
CASSRAGLAYNEQFF
>TRBV19|-|TRBJ2-3|once
TGTGCCAGTAGTACACAAGCGGGCCGCACAGATACGCAGTATTTT
CASSTQAGRTDTQYF
>TRBV7-2|-|TRBJ1-2|few
TGTGCCAGCAGCCAGACGGGCGGTCGCTACACCTTC
CASSQTGGRYTF
>TRBV2|-|TRBJ2-2|few
TGTGCCAGCAGGCTCGGTGAGGCCACGGAAGGGATACTGTTTTTT
CASRLGEATEGILFF
>TRBV7-2|TRBD1|TRBJ2-7|-
TGTGCCAGCAGCTTAACCCCCGGGACAGGGGGCCAGAACGAGCAGTACTTC
CASSLTPGTGGQNEQYF
>TRBV19|TRBD1|TRBJ1-1|-
TGTGCCAGTAGTCTCGGACAGGGGATCACTGAAGCTTTCTTT
CASSLGQGITEAFF
>TRBV5-1|-|TRBJ2-2|-
TGCGCCAGCAGCTTGTCCGGGAGGGAGCTGTTTTTT
CASSLSGRELFF
>TRBV4-2|-|TRBJ1-5|-
TGTGCCAGCAGCCTCGAAGGGGGTCAGCCCCAGCATTTT
CASSLEGGQPQHF
>TRBV5-1|-|TRBJ2-7|-
TGCGCCAGCAGCTTGGAAAACAGCGTACGCGAGCAGTACTTC
CASSLENSVREQYF
>TRBV7-3|-|TRBJ2-2|-
TGTGCCAGCAGCTTAACTTGGGGTCTGGCCACCGGGGAGCTGTTTTTT
CASSLTWGLATGELFF
>TRBV2|-|TRBJ2-3|-
TGTGCCAGCAGTCCCTCCCTTCAGCGGGGCACAGATACGCAGTATTTT
CASSPSLQRGTDTQYF
>TRBV7-9|-|TRBJ1-2|-
TGTGCCAGCAGTCCAAGCGGGGAGCGTGTCTACACCTTC
CASSPSGERVYTF
>TRBV4-3|-|TRBJ2-3|-
TGCGCCAGCAGCCAACAGGGAAGCACAGATACGCAGTATTTT
CASSQQGSTDTQYF
>TRBV25-1|-|TRBJ1-2|-
TGTGCCAGCAGTACCCCGGGCTCTTTTTGGGGCTACACCTTC
CASSTPGSFWGYTF
>TRBV7-3|-|TRBJ1-3|-
TGTGCCAGCGTCGAGGACGGATTTTCTGGAAACACCATATATTTT
CASVEDGFSGNTIYF
>TRBV7-2|TRBD1|TRBJ2-1|-
TGTGCCAGCAGCCGAACGAGACAGGGCGAGCAGTTCTTC
CASSRTRQGEQFF
>TRBV7-9|-|TRBJ1-3|-
TGTGCCAGCCGATCTGGCGTCTCTGGAAACACCATATATTTT
CASRSGVSGNTIYF